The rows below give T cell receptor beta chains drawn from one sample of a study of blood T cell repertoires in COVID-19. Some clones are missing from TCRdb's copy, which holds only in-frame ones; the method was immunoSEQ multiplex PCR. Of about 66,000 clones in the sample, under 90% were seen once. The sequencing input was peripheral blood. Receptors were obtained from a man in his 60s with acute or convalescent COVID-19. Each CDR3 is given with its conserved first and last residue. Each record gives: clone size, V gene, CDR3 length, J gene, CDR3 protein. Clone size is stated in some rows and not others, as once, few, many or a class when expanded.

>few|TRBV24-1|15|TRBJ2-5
CATSDLGRTQETQYF
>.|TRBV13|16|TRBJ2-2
CASRGGTLLPSGELFF
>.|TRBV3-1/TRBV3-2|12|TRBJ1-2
CASSQDIGRETF
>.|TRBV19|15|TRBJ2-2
CASVRNRVDTGELFF
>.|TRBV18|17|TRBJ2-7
CASSPPSLDSLLYEQYF
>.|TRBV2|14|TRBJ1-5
CASSPGQYPQPQHF
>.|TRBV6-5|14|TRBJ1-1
CATRLRDSRAEAFF
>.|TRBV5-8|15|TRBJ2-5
CASSLQVSQQETQYF
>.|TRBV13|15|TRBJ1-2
CASSQRTGTAYGYTF
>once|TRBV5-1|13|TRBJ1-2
CASSPQTGGGYTF
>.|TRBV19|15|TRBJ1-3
CASSPGRVSGNTIYF
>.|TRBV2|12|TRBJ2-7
CATRGGDYEQYF
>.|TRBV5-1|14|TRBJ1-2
CASSLVQQGSGYTF
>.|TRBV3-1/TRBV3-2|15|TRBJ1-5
CASSAGQSSNQPQHF
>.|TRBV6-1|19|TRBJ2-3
CASSEVGGGPGTVPDTQYF
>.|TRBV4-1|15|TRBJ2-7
CASSQGTGKSYEQYF
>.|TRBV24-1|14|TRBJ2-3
CATRRGGAEDTQYF
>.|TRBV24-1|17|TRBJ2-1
CATSDPDPRRSYNEQFF
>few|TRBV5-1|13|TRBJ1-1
CASSSGTEGAAFF
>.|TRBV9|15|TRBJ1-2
CASSVGQGTYYGYTF
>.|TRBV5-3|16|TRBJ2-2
CARSLTQGRDTGELFF
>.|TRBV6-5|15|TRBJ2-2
CASSYGTGNTGELFF
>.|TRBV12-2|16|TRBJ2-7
CASRRSLGDRSYEQYF
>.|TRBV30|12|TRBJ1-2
CAWRQDNYGYTF
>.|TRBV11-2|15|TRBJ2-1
CASSLRLAGDNEQFF
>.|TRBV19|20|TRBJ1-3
CASSSPGLGGRKVDGNTIYF
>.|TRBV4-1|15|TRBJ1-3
CASSLGQLSGNTIYF
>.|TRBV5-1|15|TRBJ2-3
CASSLGDRRTDTQYF
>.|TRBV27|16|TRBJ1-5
CASSLVGQGTNQPQHF
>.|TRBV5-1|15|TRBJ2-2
CASSLEQTNTGELFF
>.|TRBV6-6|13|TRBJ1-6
CATVGGKDSPLHF
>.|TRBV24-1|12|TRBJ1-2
CATSDPRGGYTF
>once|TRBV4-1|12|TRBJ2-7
CASSPGGGEQYF
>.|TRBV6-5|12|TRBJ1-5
CASSSQGQPQHF
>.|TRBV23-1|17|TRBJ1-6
CASSHGRETGGYSPLHF
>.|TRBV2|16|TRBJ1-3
CASSESWTASGNTIYF
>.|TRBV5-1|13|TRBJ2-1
CASRTGSGNEQFF
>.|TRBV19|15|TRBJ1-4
CASSRRQGTNEKLFF
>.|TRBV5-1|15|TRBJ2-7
CASSSGTAGSYEQYF
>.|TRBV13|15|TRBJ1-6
CASSLQGRSNSPLHF
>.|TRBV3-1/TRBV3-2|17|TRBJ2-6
CASSQALTGVGANVLTF
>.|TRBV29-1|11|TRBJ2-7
CSVRQLYEQYF